The 17 T cell receptor beta chains below all came from one sample that was sequenced in a study of T cell responses to AZD1222 COVID-19 vaccine. The protocol was immunoSEQ multiplex PCR, while the TCRdb copy is restricted to in-frame clones and leaves out a portion. The table records around 160,000 clones, 75% to 95% of them present only once. The source material was peripheral blood, sampled on day 0 of MenACWY control vaccination. These receptors were obtained from an adult in good health.

About this clone itself: Other DNA sequences of this sample code for an identical CDR3. The chain couples TRBV3-1 (or the pseudogene TRBV3-2) to TRBJ1-2, with no clear D. CDR1 and CDR2 from the germline V gene are LGHDT and YNNKEL (reference sequence). The CDR3 runs 11 residues. Deletions cut 0 bases from V and 5 bases from J, with 1 base between. The CDR3 loop reads CASSQDYGYTF. DNA for the CDR3: TGTGCCAGCAGCCAAGATTATGGCTACACCTTC.

The rearrangement links TRBV29-1 to TRBJ1-2, with 10 bases fitting TRBD1. This CDR3 is 15 amino acids long. In germline, CDR1 is SQVTM, CDR2 ANQGSEA. V shed 5 bases, J shed 7 bases, and the junction held 13 bases outside the gene matches. The CDR3 sequence is CSVTPPGQGYGGYTF. The CDR3 region has the DNA TGCAGCGTTACCCCACCGGGACAGGGGTATGGTGGCTACACCTTC.

This clone was counted once. The chain couples TRBV30 to TRBJ2-2; 7 nucleotides agree with TRBD1. CDR3 length: 15 amino acids. CDR1 is GTSNPN, CDR2 SVGIG, per germline (reference sequence). The CDR3 protein is CAQNSGTANTGELFF. DNA for the CDR3: TGTGCTCAGAATTCCGGGACAGCGAACACCGGGGAGCTGTTTTTT.

This chain joins TRBV5-1 and TRBJ1-4; no clear D. The CDR3 contains 15 residues. Germline values: CDR1 SGHRS, CDR2 YFSETQ. Trimming stripped 2 bases from V and 0 bases from J, with 8 bases between. This chain's CDR3 is CASSFLTATNEKLFF. CDR3 nucleotides: TGCGCCAGCAGCTTCCTGACGGCAACTAATGAAAAACTGTTTTTT.

This clone has a single count. An end of the junction does not agree with germline; a read error may underlie this. The V call is TRBV6-4, the J call TRBJ1-6; D remains unclear. The length of the CDR3 is 11 residues. Germline V CDR1 and CDR2: MRHNA, SNTAGT. DNA for the CDR3: TGCCCTCGGCCTAATAATTCACCCCTCCACTTT. Protein: CPRPNNSPLHF.

The rearrangement joins TRBV7-9 to TRBJ1-5; no reliable D call. CDR3 length: 13 amino acids. Germline loops: CDR1 SEHNR, CDR2 FQNEAQ (reference sequence). Trimming removed 3 bases from V and 6 bases from J, with 9 bases in between. CDR3 nucleotides: TGTGCCAGCAGCTTGGAGGGCCCTCAGCCCCAGCATTTT. Translating it yields CASSLEGPQPQHF.

The genes are TRBV15 and TRBJ2-2; D gene ambiguous. This CDR3 spans 15 amino acids. Per germline, CDR1 LNHNV and CDR2 YYDKDF (reference sequence). Trimming removed 1 base at V and 2 bases at J, with 8 bases between. In DNA, the CDR3 is TGTGCCACCAGCAGAGGACAACTCAACACCGGGGAGCTGTTTTTT. It specifies CATSRGQLNTGELFF.

The CDR3 loop is CAWNPGQGGYGYTF. The DNA of the CDR3 is TGTGCCTGGAACCCGGGACAGGGAGGTTATGGCTACACCTTC. The chain links TRBV30 to TRBJ1-2, with TRBD1 matching over 9 bases. The CDR3 extends over 14 amino acids. Germline CDR1 and CDR2: GTSNPN and SVGIG (reference sequence). Trimming at V came to 4 bases and at J to 5 bases, leaving 8 bases not matched to a gene.

The chain joins TRBV14 to TRBJ2-7; TRBD1 matches at 10 bases. V trimming: 4 bases; J trimming: 2 bases; junction bases outside the gene matches: 14. From germline, CDR1 is SGHDN and CDR2 FVKESK. The CDR3 loop spans 18 amino acids. The CDR3 DNA sequence: TGTGCCAGCAGCCCCTTGGGACAGGGGCATCAAGCGGCCTACGAGCAGTACTTC. It specifies CASSPLGQGHQAAYEQYF. The whole variable domain, filled in from reference TRBV14 and TRBJ2-7, reads EAGVTQFPSHSVIEKGQTVTLRCDPISGHDNLYWYRRVMGKEIKFLLHFVKESKQDESGMPNNRFLAERTGGTYSTLKVQPAELEDSGVYFCASSPLGQGHQAAYEQYFGPGTRLTVT.

The V and J genes are TRBV5-1 and TRBJ1-1, with D unclear. Trimming cost V 0 bases and J 1 base, with 4 bases left between them. CDR3 size: 13 residues. Germline V gene lookup returns CDR1 SGHRS and CDR2 YFSETQ. The CDR3 nucleotides are TGCGCCAGCAGCTTGGCTGCGAACACTGAAGCTTTCTTT. Translated, it gives CASSLAANTEAFF.

The V gene is TRBV7-9, the J gene TRBJ1-6; D possibly corresponds to TRBD1 (6 bases). Germline CDR1 is SEHNR and CDR2 is FQNEAQ (reference sequence). V lost 1 base, J lost 9 bases, and 19 bases lay in between. The CDR3 is 17 amino acids. The CDR3, as DNA: TGTGCCAGCAGCTTAGGCGATTACAGGGCAGTGGTTTCACCCCTCCACTTT. This sequence encodes CASSLGDYRAVVSPLHF.

The chain links TRBV6-1 to TRBJ2-1; D remains unclear. From germline, CDR1 is MNHNS and CDR2 SASEGT. V lost 4 bases to trimming and J lost 6 bases, with 19 bases between them. This CDR3 is 16 amino acids long. The CDR3 loop is CASSAGSGNYANEQFF. In DNA form, the CDR3 reads TGTGCCAGCAGTGCTGGGTCCGGCAATTATGCCAATGAGCAGTTCTTC.

In this sample, this clone turned up once. J is TRBJ2-5 and V is TRBV28; D assignment may be TRBD1 or TRBD2 (5 bases each). V was trimmed by 3 bases and J by 4 bases, leaving 9 bases between them. The CDR3 is 13 amino acids. Germline values: CDR1 MDHEN, CDR2 SYDVKM. CDR3: CASSFGTLETQYF. DNA for the CDR3: TGTGCCAGCAGTTTCGGGACCCTAGAGACCCAGTACTTC.

This chain links TRBV13 with TRBJ1-6; TRBD1 matches 8 bases. Trimming took 5 bases from V and 7 from J; bases not matched to a gene: 4. Germline-derived CDR1 and CDR2 are PRHDT and FYEKMQ (reference sequence). The CDR3 is 14 amino acids. CDR3 loop: CASSRDRTNSPLHF. CDR3 DNA: TGTGCCAGCAGCCGGGACAGGACGAATTCACCCCTCCACTTT.

The V call is TRBV6-1, the J call TRBJ1-6, with 8 positions matching TRBD1. The germline CDR1 and CDR2 sequences are MNHNS and SASEGT. The CDR3 is 18 amino acids. V lost 4 bases and J lost 8; bases outside the gene matches: 16. CDR3 bases: TGTGCCAGCAGTGGGACAGGGAGGGCTTTCAGTTCGGATTCACCCCTCCACTTT. Its protein is CASSGTGRAFSSDSPLHF.

The chain carries TRBV3-1 (or the pseudogene TRBV3-2) and TRBJ1-2; tentatively, D is TRBD1 (5 bases). This CDR3 has 13 residues. Germline CDR1 and CDR2: LGHDT and YNNKEL (reference sequence). V was shortened by 1 base and J by 8 bases, with 11 bases between the two germline ends. This CDR3 is CASSQGGRPGYTF. Written as DNA, the CDR3 is TGTGCCAGCAGCCAAGGGGGACGGCCCGGCTACACCTTC.

The chain is built from TRBV27 and TRBJ1-5; the D gene is possibly TRBD1 (6 bases). Trimming took off 1 base at V and 6 bases at J, with 16 bases between the two ends. Germline loops: CDR1 MNHEY, CDR2 SMNVEV (reference sequence). This CDR3 spans 16 amino acids. CDR3 nucleotides: TGTGCCAGCAGTTTATACAGTGAACAGGGAGGTCAGCCCCAGCATTTT. Protein sequence: CASSLYSEQGGQPQHF.